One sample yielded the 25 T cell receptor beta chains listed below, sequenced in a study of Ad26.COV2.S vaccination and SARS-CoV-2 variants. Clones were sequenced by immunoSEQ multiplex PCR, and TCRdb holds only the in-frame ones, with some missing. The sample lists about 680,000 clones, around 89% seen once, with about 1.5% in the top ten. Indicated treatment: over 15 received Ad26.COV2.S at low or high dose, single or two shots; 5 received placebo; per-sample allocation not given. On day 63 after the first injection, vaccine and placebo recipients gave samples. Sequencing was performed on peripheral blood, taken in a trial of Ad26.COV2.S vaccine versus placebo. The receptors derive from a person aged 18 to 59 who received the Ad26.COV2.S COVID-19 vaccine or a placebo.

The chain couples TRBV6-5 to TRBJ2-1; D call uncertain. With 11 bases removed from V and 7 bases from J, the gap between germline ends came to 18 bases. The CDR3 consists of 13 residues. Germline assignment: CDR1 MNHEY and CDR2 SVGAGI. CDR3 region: CAGRRGLGNEQFF. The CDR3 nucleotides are TGTGCCGGGCGGAGAGGCCTGGGGAATGAGCAGTTCTTC.

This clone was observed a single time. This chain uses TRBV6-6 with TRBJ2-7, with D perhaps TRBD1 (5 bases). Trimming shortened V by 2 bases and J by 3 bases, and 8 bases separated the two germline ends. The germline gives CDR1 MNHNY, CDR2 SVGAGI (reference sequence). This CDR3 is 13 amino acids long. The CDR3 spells CASSYIDSYEQYF. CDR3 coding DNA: TGTGCCAGCAGTTACATCGACAGCTACGAGCAGTACTTC.

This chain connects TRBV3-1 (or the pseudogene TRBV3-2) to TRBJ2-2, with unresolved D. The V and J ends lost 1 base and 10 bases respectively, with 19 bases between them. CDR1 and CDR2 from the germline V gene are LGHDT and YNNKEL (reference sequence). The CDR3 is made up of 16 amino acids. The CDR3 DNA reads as TGTGCCAGCAGCCAAGTTTTGGCAGCTTATCGTCCGGAGCTGTTTTTT. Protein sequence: CASSQVLAAYRPELFF.

The chain's CDR3 is CASRTGQGLMNTEAFF. Here the CDR3 DNA reads TGTGCCAGCAGGACTGGACAGGGTCTCATGAACACTGAAGCTTTCTTT. The chain employs TRBV2 and TRBJ1-1; 8 bases fit TRBD1. The trim removed 6 bases at V and 0 bases at J, leaving 9 bases unmatched. The CDR3 covers 16 residues. Germline CDR1 reads SNHLY; CDR2 reads FYNNEI.

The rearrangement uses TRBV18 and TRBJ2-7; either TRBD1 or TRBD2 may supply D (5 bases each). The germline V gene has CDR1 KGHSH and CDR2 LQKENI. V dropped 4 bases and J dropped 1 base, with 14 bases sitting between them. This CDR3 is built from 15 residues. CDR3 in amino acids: CASSRDPAASYEQYF. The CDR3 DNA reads TGTGCCAGCTCACGGGACCCGGCAGCGTCCTACGAGCAGTACTTC.

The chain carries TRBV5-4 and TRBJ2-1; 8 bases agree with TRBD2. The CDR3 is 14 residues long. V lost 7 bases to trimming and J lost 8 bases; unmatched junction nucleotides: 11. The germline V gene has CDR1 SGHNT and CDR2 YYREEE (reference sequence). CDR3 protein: CASQTSGPGDEQFF. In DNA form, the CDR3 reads TGTGCCAGCCAAACTAGCGGCCCCGGCGATGAGCAGTTCTTC.

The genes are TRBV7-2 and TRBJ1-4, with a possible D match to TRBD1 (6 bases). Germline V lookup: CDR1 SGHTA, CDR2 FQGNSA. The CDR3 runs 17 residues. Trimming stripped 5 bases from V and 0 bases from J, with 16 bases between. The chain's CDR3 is CASSPRGATATNEKLFF. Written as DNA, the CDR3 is TGTGCCAGCAGCCCGCGGGGGGCAACTGCAACTAATGAAAAACTGTTTTTT.

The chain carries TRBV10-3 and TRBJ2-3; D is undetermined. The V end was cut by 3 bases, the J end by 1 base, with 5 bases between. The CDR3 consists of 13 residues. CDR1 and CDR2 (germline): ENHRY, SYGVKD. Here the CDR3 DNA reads TGTGCCATCAGTGAACCCGGCACAGATACGCAGTATTTT. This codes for CAISEPGTDTQYF.

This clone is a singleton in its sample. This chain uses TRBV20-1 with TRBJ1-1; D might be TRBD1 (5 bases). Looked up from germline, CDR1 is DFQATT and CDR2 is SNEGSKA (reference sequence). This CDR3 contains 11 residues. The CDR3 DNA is TGCAGAGGCCGGAGGGGCACTGAAGCTTTCTTT. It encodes CRGRRGTEAFF.

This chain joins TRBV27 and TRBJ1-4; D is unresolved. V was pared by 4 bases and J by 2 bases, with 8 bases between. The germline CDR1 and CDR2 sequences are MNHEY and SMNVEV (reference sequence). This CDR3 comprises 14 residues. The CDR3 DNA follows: TGTGCCAGCAGTTACGCAGTGACTAATGAAAAACTGTTTTTT. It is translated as CASSYAVTNEKLFF.

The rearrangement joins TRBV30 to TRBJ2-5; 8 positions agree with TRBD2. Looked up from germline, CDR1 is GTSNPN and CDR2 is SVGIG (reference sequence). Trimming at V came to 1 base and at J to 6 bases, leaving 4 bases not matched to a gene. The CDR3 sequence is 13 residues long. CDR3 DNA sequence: TGTGCCTGGAGTGCTACTAGCGGCCAGACCCAGTACTTC. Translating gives CAWSATSGQTQYF.

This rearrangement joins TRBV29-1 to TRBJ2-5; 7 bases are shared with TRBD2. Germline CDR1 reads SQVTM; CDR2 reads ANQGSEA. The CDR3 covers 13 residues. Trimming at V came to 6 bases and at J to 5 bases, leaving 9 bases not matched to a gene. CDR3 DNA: TGCAGCGTGGGGAGGAAAGCGGGGGAGACCCAGTACTTC. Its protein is CSVGRKAGETQYF.

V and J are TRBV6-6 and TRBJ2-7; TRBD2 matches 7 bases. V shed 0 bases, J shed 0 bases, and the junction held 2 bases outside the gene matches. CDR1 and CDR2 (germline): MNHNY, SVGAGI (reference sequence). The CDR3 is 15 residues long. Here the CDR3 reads CASSYSSGTSYEQYF. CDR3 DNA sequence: TGTGCCAGCAGTTACTCGAGCGGGACCTCCTACGAGCAGTACTTC.

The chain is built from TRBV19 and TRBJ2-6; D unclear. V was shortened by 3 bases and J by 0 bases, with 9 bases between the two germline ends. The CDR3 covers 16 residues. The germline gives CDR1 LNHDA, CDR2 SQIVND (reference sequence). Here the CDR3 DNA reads TGTGCCAGTAGTATGCCCGGCATCTCTGGGGCCAACGTCCTGACTTTC. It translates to CASSMPGISGANVLTF.

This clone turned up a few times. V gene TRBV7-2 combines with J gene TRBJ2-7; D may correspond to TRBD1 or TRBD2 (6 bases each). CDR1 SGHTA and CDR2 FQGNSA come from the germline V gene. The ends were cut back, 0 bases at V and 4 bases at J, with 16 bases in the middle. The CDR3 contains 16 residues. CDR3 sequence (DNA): TGTGCCAGCAGCTTAGCGGCGTCGGGGGCGCCTTACGAGCAGTACTTC. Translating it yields CASSLAASGAPYEQYF.

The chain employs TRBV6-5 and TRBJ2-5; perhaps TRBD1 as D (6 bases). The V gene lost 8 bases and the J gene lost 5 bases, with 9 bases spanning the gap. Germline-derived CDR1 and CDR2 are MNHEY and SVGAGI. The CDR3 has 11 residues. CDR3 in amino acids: CASPRGETQYF. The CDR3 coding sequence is TGTGCCAGCCCGAGGGGGGAGACCCAGTACTTC.

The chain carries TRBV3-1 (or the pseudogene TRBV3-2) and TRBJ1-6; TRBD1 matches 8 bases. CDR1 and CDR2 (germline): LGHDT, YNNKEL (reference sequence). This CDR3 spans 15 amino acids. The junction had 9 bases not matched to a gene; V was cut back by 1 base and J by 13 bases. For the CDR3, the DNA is TGTGCCAGCAGCCAAGGGACAGGGTCGTTCATCCCCCTCCACTTT. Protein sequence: CASSQGTGSFIPLHF.

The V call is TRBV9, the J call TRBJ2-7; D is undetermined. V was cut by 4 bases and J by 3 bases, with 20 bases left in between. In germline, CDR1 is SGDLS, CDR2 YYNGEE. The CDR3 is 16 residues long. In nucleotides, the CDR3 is TGTGCCAGCAGCCCCAAAATGGACGGAAGCCTCTACGAGCAGTACTTC. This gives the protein CASSPKMDGSLYEQYF.

CDR3 coding DNA: TGTGCCATCAGTGACTTGAGTTCCTTGAACACTGAAGCTTTCTTT. Encoded protein: CAISDLSSLNTEAFF. This rearrangement joins TRBV10-3 to TRBJ1-1; D gene uncertain. The CDR3 sequence is 15 residues long. Trimming took off 3 bases at V and 0 bases at J, with 11 bases between the two ends. Germline V lookup: CDR1 ENHRY, CDR2 SYGVKD.

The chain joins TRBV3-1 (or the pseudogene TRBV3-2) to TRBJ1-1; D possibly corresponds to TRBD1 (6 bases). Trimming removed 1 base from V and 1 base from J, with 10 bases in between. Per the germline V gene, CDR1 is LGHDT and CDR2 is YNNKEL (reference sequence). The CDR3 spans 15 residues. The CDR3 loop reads CASSQGTEGNTEAFF. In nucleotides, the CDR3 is TGTGCCAGCAGCCAAGGGACAGAAGGGAACACTGAAGCTTTCTTT.

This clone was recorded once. The CDR3 region is CAARGKGTDTQYF. The CDR3 DNA reads as TGTGCCGCCAGGGGGAAGGGAACAGATACGCAGTATTTT. This chain uses TRBV10-3 with TRBJ2-3, with 7 bases fitting TRBD1. CDR3 length: 13 residues. Germline trimming cut 11 bases from V and 3 bases from J; bases unmatched to any gene: 8. CDR1 ENHRY and CDR2 SYGVKD come from the germline V gene.

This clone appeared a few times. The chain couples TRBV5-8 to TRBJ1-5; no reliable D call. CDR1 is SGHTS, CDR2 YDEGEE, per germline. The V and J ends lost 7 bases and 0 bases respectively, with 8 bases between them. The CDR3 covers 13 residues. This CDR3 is CASSRYSNQPQHF. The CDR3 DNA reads TGTGCCAGCTCTAGGTATAGCAATCAGCCCCAGCATTTT.

CDR3 DNA: TGTGCCAGCAGCCAAGCCGGGACTACCACAGATACGCAGTATTTT. Translating gives CASSQAGTTTDTQYF. This chain joins TRBV14 and TRBJ2-3; 7 nucleotides line up with TRBD2. V dropped 1 base and J dropped 2; count of bases not matched to a gene: 3. CDR1 and CDR2 (germline): SGHDN, FVKESK. The CDR3 runs 15 residues.

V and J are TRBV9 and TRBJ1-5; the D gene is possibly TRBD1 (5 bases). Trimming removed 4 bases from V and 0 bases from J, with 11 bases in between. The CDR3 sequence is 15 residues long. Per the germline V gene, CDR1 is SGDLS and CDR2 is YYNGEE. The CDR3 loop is CASSPRDGSNQPQHF. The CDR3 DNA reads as TGTGCCAGCAGCCCCCGGGACGGTAGCAATCAGCCCCAGCATTTT.

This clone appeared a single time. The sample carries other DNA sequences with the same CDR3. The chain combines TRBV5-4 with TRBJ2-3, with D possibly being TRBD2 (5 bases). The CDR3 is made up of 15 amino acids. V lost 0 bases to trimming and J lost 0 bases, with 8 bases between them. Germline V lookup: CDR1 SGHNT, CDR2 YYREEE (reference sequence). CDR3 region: CASSLDSGSTDTQYF. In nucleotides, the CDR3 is TGTGCCAGCAGCTTGGATTCGGGAAGCACAGATACGCAGTATTTT.